This passage covers 10 T cell receptor beta chains from one sample sequenced in a study of blood T cell repertoires in COVID-19 (dated by TCRdb to between 2020 and 2021). The library was prepared using the immunoSEQ multiplex PCR assay. TCRdb carries this immuneACCESS record with in-frame sequences only. Its versions omit some clonotypes, under half of them owing to an unresolved V gene in the studies checked, with the rest unexplained. In all, the sample holds 50,000 to 60,000 clones, and about 82% of those were seen once. The top ten clones comprise about 13% of the sample. The sample taken for sequencing was peripheral blood. These receptors all come from a human donor in a cohort sampled during active COVID-19.

V and J are TRBV5-5 and TRBJ2-1, with 10 positions matching TRBD2. Germline CDR1 is SGHKS and CDR2 is YYEKEE (reference sequence). The CDR3 totals 16 residues. Trimming removed 3 bases from V and 8 bases from J; junction bases left unmatched: 11. CDR3 protein: CASSSYSASGSYEQFF. CDR3 DNA: TGTGCCAGCAGCTCCTACTCGGCTAGCGGGAGCTATGAGCAGTTCTTC.

The chain uses TRBV5-1 and TRBJ2-3; the match to TRBD2 covers 7 bases. The germline V gene encodes CDR1 SGHRS and CDR2 YFSETQ. CDR3 length: 17 residues. V lost 6 bases to trimming and J lost 0 bases; unmatched junction nucleotides: 13. Here the CDR3 reads CASTPLLADISTDTQYF. The CDR3 region has the DNA TGCGCCAGCACACCCCTTCTAGCGGACATTAGCACAGATACGCAGTATTTT.

This clone appeared a few times. The CDR3 sequence is CASSRQGGLGTEAFF. CDR3 coding DNA: TGCGCCAGCAGCCGACAGGGAGGACTGGGCACTGAAGCTTTCTTT. The rearrangement uses TRBV4-3 and TRBJ1-1; 7 bases fit TRBD1. Germline V gives CDR1 LGHNA, CDR2 YSLEER. This CDR3 spans 15 amino acids. The V and J ends lost 4 bases and 4 bases, in that order; junction bases with no gene match: 9.

The V gene is TRBV27, the J gene TRBJ2-5; no clear D. This CDR3 region has 12 residues. V lost 5 bases to trimming and J lost 2 bases, with 6 bases between them. Per germline, CDR1 MNHEY and CDR2 SMNVEV (reference sequence). The DNA of the CDR3 is TGTGCCAGCAGTCGAACTCAAGAGACCCAGTACTTC. Residues: CASSRTQETQYF.

J is TRBJ2-5 and V is TRBV2; the match to TRBD2 covers 7 bases. Germline V gene lookup returns CDR1 SNHLY and CDR2 FYNNEI. V lost 5 bases to trimming and J lost 1 base; unmatched junction nucleotides: 7. The CDR3 consists of 15 residues. CDR3 loop: CASSSISGPQETQYF. The CDR3 coding sequence is TGTGCCAGCAGTTCTATTAGCGGGCCCCAAGAGACCCAGTACTTC.

This clone appeared once. The genes are TRBV19 and TRBJ2-2; unclear D gene. Trimming removed 3 bases at V and 2 bases at J, with 7 bases between. This CDR3 has 14 residues. Germline CDR1 and CDR2: LNHDA and SQIVND (reference sequence). This CDR3 is CASSIEQNTGELFF. CDR3 nucleotides: TGTGCCAGTAGTATCGAACAAAACACCGGGGAGCTGTTTTTT. The whole variable domain, filled in from reference TRBV19 and TRBJ2-2, reads DGGITQSPKYLFRKEGQNVTLSCEQNLNHDAMYWYRQDPGQGLRLIYYSQIVNDFQKGDIAEGYSVSREKKESFPLTVTSAQKNPTAFYLCASSIEQNTGELFFGEGSRLTVL.

This clone came up a few times. This rearrangement joins TRBV10-3 to TRBJ2-2; 9 bases align to TRBD1. V gave up 4 bases and J gave up 6 bases; unmatched junction bases: 6. This CDR3 is built from 15 residues. Germline V gene data show CDR1 as ENHRY and CDR2 as SYGVKD. The CDR3 reads CAISGTGGESGELFF. Written as DNA, the CDR3 is TGTGCCATCAGTGGAACAGGGGGCGAATCCGGGGAGCTGTTTTTT.

The chain couples TRBV5-1 to TRBJ2-3; TRBD1 might be the D (5 bases). The V gene's germline CDR1 is SGHRS and CDR2 YFSETQ. This CDR3 has 13 residues. Trimming took off 3 bases at V and 4 bases at J, with 9 bases between the two ends. CDR3 DNA sequence: TGCGCCAGCAGCTCCCAAGGGGCAGATACGCAGTATTTT. It translates to CASSSQGADTQYF.

J is TRBJ2-3 and V is TRBV4-1, with 10 bases lining up with TRBD1. Germline V gene data show CDR1 as MGHRA and CDR2 as YSYEKL. The CDR3 contains 18 residues. Trimming took 2 bases from V and 1 from J; bases not matched to a gene: 9. The CDR3 sequence is CASSQTWGTGEGTDTQYF. In nucleotides, the CDR3 is TGCGCCAGCAGCCAAACCTGGGGGACAGGGGAGGGCACAGATACGCAGTATTTT.

The chain links TRBV27 to TRBJ1-1; the D gene is possibly TRBD1 (5 bases). V was shortened by 3 bases and J by 3 bases, with 14 bases between the two germline ends. CDR3 length: 15 residues. Germline V gives CDR1 MNHEY, CDR2 SMNVEV (reference sequence). Written as DNA, the CDR3 is TGTGCCAGCAGTTTCAGGGTAGATATGGACACTGAAGCTTTCTTT. Translated, it gives CASSFRVDMDTEAFF.